This T cell receptor beta chain was sequenced for a study of blood T cells in healthy people across ages. A sample-barcoded 5' primer and a J-beta primer mix were used in a second PCR of about 7 to 12 cycles. TCRdb processed the 5' RACE reads anew with MiXCR; each CDR3 protein has one entry. The sample lists about 760,000 distinct CDR3 sequences; roughly 50% were seen once. V lost 5 bases and J 0 bases, leaving 14 bases between the germline ends. Germline lookup yields CDR1 SEHNR and CDR2 FQNEAQ (reference sequence). There are 15 residues in the CDR3. This clonotype turned up a few times. This chain links TRBV7-9 with TRBJ2-7; D not resolved. The sequenced material came from blood. The clonotype comes from a man in his forties in good health. CDR3 coding DNA: TGTGCCAGCAGCCCTCCCGTAGTTAGCTCCTACGAGCAGTACTTC. Its translation: CASSPPVVSSYEQYF. Filled out from reference TRBV7-9 and TRBJ2-7, the complete variable domain reads DTGVSQNPRHKITKRGQNVTFRCDPISEHNRLYWYRQTLGQGPEFLTYFQNEAQLEKSRLLSDRFSAERPKGSFSTLEIQRTEQGDSAMYLCASSPPVVSSYEQYFGPGTRLTVT.